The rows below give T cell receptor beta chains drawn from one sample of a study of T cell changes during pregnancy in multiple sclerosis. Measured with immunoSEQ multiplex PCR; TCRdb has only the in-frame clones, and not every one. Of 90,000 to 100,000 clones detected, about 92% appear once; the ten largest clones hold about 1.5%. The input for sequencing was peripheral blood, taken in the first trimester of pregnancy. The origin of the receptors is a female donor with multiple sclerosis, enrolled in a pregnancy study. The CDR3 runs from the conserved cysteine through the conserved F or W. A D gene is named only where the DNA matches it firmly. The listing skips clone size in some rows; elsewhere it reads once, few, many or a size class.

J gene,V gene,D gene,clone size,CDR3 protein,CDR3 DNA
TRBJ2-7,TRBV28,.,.,CASSSRLVTYEQYF,TGTGCCAGCAGTTCAAGACTAGTTACCTACGAGCAGTACTTC
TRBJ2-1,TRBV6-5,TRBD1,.,CASSYSIGTGGSEQFF,TGTGCCAGCAGTTACTCGATCGGGACAGGGGGCAGTGAGCAGTTCTTC
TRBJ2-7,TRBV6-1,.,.,CASSQGRGREQYF,TGTGCCAGCTCCCAGGGCAGGGGCCGCGAGCAGTACTTC
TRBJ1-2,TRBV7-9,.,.,CASSPIGVGYTF,TGTGCCAGCAGCCCTATAGGGGTTGGCTACACCTTC
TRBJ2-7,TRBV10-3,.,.,CAISNGKTYEQYF,TGTGCCATCAGCAACGGGAAAACCTACGAGCAGTACTTC
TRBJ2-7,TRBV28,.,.,CASRSLSGYEQYF,TGTGCCAGCCGAAGCCTTAGCGGATACGAGCAGTACTTC
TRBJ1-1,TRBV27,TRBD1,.,CASYPWTGGNTEAFF,TGTGCCAGCTACCCTTGGACAGGAGGAAACACTGAAGCTTTCTTT
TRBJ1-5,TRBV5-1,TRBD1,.,CASSLGDRGGQPQHF,TGCGCCAGCAGCTTGGGGGACAGGGGGGGTCAGCCCCAGCATTTT
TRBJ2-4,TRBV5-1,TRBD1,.,CASSHRQGAGNIQYF,TGCGCCAGCAGCCATCGCCAGGGGGCCGGGAACATTCAGTACTTC
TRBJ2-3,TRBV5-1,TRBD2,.,CASSPGTSGRVSTDTQYF,TGCGCCAGCAGCCCAGGGACTAGCGGGAGGGTTAGCACAGATACGCAGTATTTT
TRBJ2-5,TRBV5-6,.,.,CASSLGSGEAQYF,TGTGCCAGCAGCTTGGGGTCGGGGGAGGCCCAGTACTTC
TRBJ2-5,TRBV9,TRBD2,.,CASSVAGGVVETQYF,TGTGCCAGCAGCGTAGCGGGAGGGGTGGTTGAGACCCAGTACTTC
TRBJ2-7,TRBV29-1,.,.,CSVGEVGNSYEQYF,TGCAGCGTTGGTGAGGTCGGTAACTCCTACGAGCAGTACTTC
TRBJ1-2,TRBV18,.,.,CASSPKEDTSYTF,TGTGCCAGCTCACCGAAGGAAGACACCAGCTACACCTTC
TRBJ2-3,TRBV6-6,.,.,CASSYRDTDTQYF,TGTGCCAGCAGTTACCGGGACACAGATACGCAGTATTTT
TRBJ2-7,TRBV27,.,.,CATRQEISGAYEQYF,TGTGCCACCAGACAGGAAATTAGCGGCGCCTACGAGCAGTACTTC
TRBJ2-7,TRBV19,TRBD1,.,CASSSGGAYEQYF,TGTGCCAGTAGTTCAGGGGGTGCTTACGAGCAGTACTTC
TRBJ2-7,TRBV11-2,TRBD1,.,CASSSGGLGYEQYF,TGTGCCAGCAGCTCAGGGGGCCTAGGCTACGAGCAGTACTTC
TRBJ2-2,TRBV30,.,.,CAWSVLGSDTGELFF,TGTGCCTGGAGTGTACTAGGGAGCGACACCGGGGAGCTGTTTTTT
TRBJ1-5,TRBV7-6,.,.,CASSLGGDSNQPQHF,TGTGCCAGCAGCTTAGGGGGAGATAGCAATCAGCCCCAGCATTTT
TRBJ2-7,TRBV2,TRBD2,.,CASRPGLAAHEQYF,TGTGCCAGCAGACCCGGACTAGCGGCACACGAGCAGTACTTC
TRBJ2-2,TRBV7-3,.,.,CASSLEGLGVNTGELFF,TGTGCCAGCAGCTTAGAGGGTTTGGGCGTCAACACCGGGGAGCTGTTTTTT
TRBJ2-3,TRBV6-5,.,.,CASSYSLVTDTQYF,TGTGCCAGCAGTTACTCCCTAGTCACAGATACGCAGTATTTT
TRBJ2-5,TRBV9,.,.,CASSATSFQETQYF,TGTGCCAGCAGCGCTACTAGTTTCCAAGAGACCCAGTACTTC
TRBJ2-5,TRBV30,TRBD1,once,CAWSVRTGNQETQYF,TGTGCCTGGAGTGTACGGACAGGCAATCAAGAGACCCAGTACTTC
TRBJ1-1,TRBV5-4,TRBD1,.,CASSEGTGANEAFF,TGTGCCAGCAGCGAGGGGACAGGGGCAAATGAAGCTTTCTTT
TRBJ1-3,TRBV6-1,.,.,CASSHLRSESIYF,TGTGCCAGCAGCCACCTGAGGAGTGAGTCCATATATTTT
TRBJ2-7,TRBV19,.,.,CASSIYRGSYEQYF,TGTGCCAGTAGTATTTATCGGGGTTCCTACGAGCAGTACTTC
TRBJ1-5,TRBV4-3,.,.,CASSQRQGSNQPQHF,TGCGCCAGCAGCCAGCGCCAGGGTAGCAATCAGCCCCAGCATTTT
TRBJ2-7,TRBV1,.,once,CTSSQDWRIPDEQYF,TGCACCAGCAGCCAAGATTGGAGGATTCCAGACGAGCAGTACTTC
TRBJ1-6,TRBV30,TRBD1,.,CAWAQGGPLRNSPLHF,TGTGCCTGGGCTCAAGGGGGCCCGCTGCGAAATTCACCCCTCCACTTT
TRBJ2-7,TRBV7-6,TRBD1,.,CASSITGGEQYF,TGTGCCAGCAGCATCACAGGGGGGGAGCAGTACTTC
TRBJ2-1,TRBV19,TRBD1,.,CASSTLTGQGYNEQFF,TGTGCCAGTAGTACTTTAACGGGACAGGGGTACAATGAGCAGTTCTTC
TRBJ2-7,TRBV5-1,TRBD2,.,CASSLGASGREISYEQYF,TGCGCCAGCAGCTTGGGGGCTAGCGGGAGGGAAATCTCCTACGAGCAGTACTTC
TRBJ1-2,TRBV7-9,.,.,CASSLGQEGYTF,TGTGCCAGCAGCTTAGGACAAGAAGGCTACACCTTC
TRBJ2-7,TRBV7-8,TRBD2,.,CASSLPGLAGVESYEQYF,TGTGCCAGCAGCCTACCGGGACTAGCGGGAGTGGAGAGTTACGAGCAGTACTTC
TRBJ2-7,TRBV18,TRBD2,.,CASSFIAGGPSSYEQYF,TGTGCCAGCTCATTTATAGCGGGAGGGCCCTCCTCCTACGAGCAGTACTTC
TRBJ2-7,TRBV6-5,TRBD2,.,CASRTTSGIIYEQYF,TGTGCCAGCAGGACAACTAGCGGGATTATTTACGAGCAGTACTTC
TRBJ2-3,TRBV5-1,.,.,CASSFGLGNTDTQYF,TGCGCCAGCAGCTTTGGACTGGGGAACACAGATACGCAGTATTTT
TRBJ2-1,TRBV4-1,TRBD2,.,CASSPLTSGYNEQFF,TGCGCCAGCAGCCCCCTGACTAGCGGCTACAATGAGCAGTTCTTC
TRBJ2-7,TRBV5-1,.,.,CASSIEVFYEQYF,TGCGCCAGCAGCATCGAGGTTTTTTACGAGCAGTACTTC
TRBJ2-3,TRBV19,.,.,CASSISGGSTDTQYF,TGTGCCAGTAGTATATCCGGTGGTAGCACAGATACGCAGTATTTT
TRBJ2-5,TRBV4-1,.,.,CASSQEAGTVDEETQYF,TGCGCCAGCAGCCAAGAGGCGGGAACCGTAGACGAAGAGACCCAGTACTTC
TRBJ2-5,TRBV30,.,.,CAWSAETQYF,TGTGCCTGGAGCGCGGAGACCCAGTACTTC
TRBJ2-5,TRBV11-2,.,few,CASSLQAAQGKETQYF,TGTGCCAGCAGCCTGCAGGCGGCACAGGGAAAAGAGACCCAGTACTTC
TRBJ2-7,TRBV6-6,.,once,CASGRLANSYEQYF,TGTGCCAGCGGACGCCTAGCGAACTCCTACGAGCAGTACTTC